These 20 T cell receptor beta chains were sequenced from one sample in a study of shared clonotypes between healthy human individuals. Repertoires were generated with immunoSEQ multiplex PCR, while TCRdb's copy carries only in-frame clones and drops some. In the table there are roughly 2,300,000 clones, around 90% of which are singletons. The specimen was naive CD4+ T cells from PBMCs. Subset specified: CD45RA+ positively selected. These receptor sequences come from a man younger than 35 in good health. Some clones in this sample may be carry-over from other donors' samples.

The chain combines TRBV29-1 with TRBJ1-1, with 7 bases aligning to TRBD1. From germline, CDR1 is SQVTM and CDR2 ANQGSEA. The CDR3 runs 18 residues. With V trimmed by 4 bases and J by 0 bases, 17 bases remained unmatched. The CDR3 nucleotides read TGCAGCGTTGGGGGCCACCCCGGGCAGGGGGTCTTGAACACTGAAGCTTTCTTT. Amino acid sequence: CSVGGHPGQGVLNTEAFF.

The chain uses TRBV5-4 and TRBJ2-1; TRBD2 matches 8 bases. The V gene end was trimmed by 2 bases and the J gene end by 4 bases; junction bases not matched to a gene: 8. CDR1 is SGHNT, CDR2 YYREEE, per germline (reference sequence). The CDR3 is 16 residues long. The DNA for the CDR3 is TGTGCCAGCAGCTTTCTTCGGCGGGAGGTATACAATGAGCAGTTCTTC. Translation: CASSFLRREVYNEQFF.

This sequence joins TRBV7-2 and TRBJ2-3, with 10 bases fitting TRBD2. CDR1 is SGHTA, CDR2 FQGNSA, per germline. The V segment lost 5 bases and the J segment 1 base; nucleotides outside the gene matches: 9. The CDR3 is 17 residues long. CDR3 sequence: CASSPYRLAGGTDTQYF. CDR3 DNA sequence: TGTGCCAGCAGCCCATACAGACTAGCGGGCGGCACAGATACGCAGTATTTT.

The chain recombines TRBV28 with TRBJ2-1, with 13 bases fitting TRBD2. The CDR3 runs to 16 residues. Trimming took 6 bases from V and 5 from J; bases not matched to a gene: 7. Germline CDR1 and CDR2: MDHEN and SYDVKM. CDR3 amino acids: CASSNRLAGGHNEQFF. DNA of the CDR3: TGTGCCAGCAGCAATAGACTAGCGGGAGGTCACAATGAGCAGTTCTTC.

V usage is TRBV5-8 and J usage is TRBJ1-1, with unresolved D. V was cut by 0 bases and J by 5 bases, with 8 bases left in between. There are 13 residues in the CDR3. Germline V lookup: CDR1 SGHTS, CDR2 YDEGEE. CDR3 sequence: CASSLDLGTEAFF. CDR3 nucleotide sequence: TGTGCCAGCAGCTTGGATCTGGGGACTGAAGCTTTCTTT.

The chain joins TRBV11-3 to TRBJ2-2; perhaps TRBD1 as D (5 bases). V dropped 4 bases and J dropped 6 bases, with 9 bases sitting between them. Germline V gene sequence: CDR1 SGHNT, CDR2 YENEEA. This CDR3 is 13 amino acids long. The CDR3 region has the DNA TGTGCCAGCAGCTCGCAGGGTCCCGGGGAGCTGTTTTTT. It yields the protein CASSSQGPGELFF.

This chain uses TRBV15 with TRBJ2-7; tentative D call: TRBD2 (5 bases). The CDR3 has 14 amino acids. Germline lookup yields CDR1 LNHNV and CDR2 YYDKDF (reference sequence). Trimming cost V 1 base and J 6 bases, with 13 bases left between them. The CDR3 bases are TGTGCCACCAGCAGAGCCCCAACTAGAGGCGAGCAGTACTTC. It translates to CATSRAPTRGEQYF. Variable domain in full (rest from reference TRBV15 and TRBJ2-7): DAMVIQNPRYQVTQFGKPVTLSCSQTLNHNVMYWYQQKSSQAPKLLFHYYDKDFNNEADTPDNFQSRRPNTSFCFLDIRSPGLGDTAMYLCATSRAPTRGEQYFGPGTRLTVT.

The gene calls are TRBV5-1 and TRBJ2-3, with 12 bases fitting TRBD2. The germline CDR1 and CDR2 sequences are SGHRS and YFSETQ. CDR3 length equals 19 residues. Trimming at V came to 6 bases and at J to 3 bases, leaving 17 bases not matched to a gene. The CDR3 sequence: CASTRLAGAGGRGTDTQYF. DNA of the CDR3: TGCGCCAGCACCCGACTAGCGGGAGCGGGAGGTCGAGGAACAGATACGCAGTATTTT.

This clone was seen only once. The V and J genes are TRBV5-4 and TRBJ1-1; D uncertain. Germline V gene data show CDR1 as SGHNT and CDR2 as YYREEE (reference sequence). Trimming took 5 bases from V and 1 from J, leaving 12 bases between them. CDR3 length: 14 amino acids. CDR3 region: CASRLTRSNTEAFF. CDR3 bases: TGTGCCAGCAGGTTGACACGATCGAACACTGAAGCTTTCTTT.

V usage is TRBV5-1 and J usage is TRBJ1-1, with D tentatively TRBD1 (5 bases). Germline loops: CDR1 SGHRS, CDR2 YFSETQ. The V end was cut by 0 bases, the J end by 5 bases, with 11 bases between. The CDR3 contains 14 residues. The DNA of the CDR3 is TGCGCCAGCAGCTTGGAACCGGGGCTGACTGAAGCTTTCTTT. Its translation is CASSLEPGLTEAFF. Combining the CDR3 with reference TRBV5-1 and TRBJ1-1 gives the whole variable domain KAGVTQTPRYLIKTRGQQVTLSCSPISGHRSVSWYQQTPGQGLQFLFEYFSETQRNKGNFPGRFSGRQFSNSRSEMNVSTLELGDSALYLCASSLEPGLTEAFFGQGTRLTVV.

The chain has TRBV27 and TRBJ2-1, with a weak D call TRBD2 (6 bases). The CDR3 covers 14 residues. Germline V CDR1 and CDR2: MNHEY, SMNVEV (reference sequence). V was shortened by 5 bases and J by 2 bases, with 10 bases between the two germline ends. DNA of the CDR3: TGTGCCAGCAGTACTAGCATCCCCTACAATGAGCAGTTCTTC. Its protein is CASSTSIPYNEQFF.

The gene calls are TRBV28 and TRBJ2-2; TRBD2 might be the D (6 bases). In germline, CDR1 is MDHEN, CDR2 SYDVKM. With 2 bases removed from V and 7 bases from J, the gap between germline ends came to 8 bases. The CDR3 sequence is 13 residues long. CDR3 sequence: CASSLPGVGELFF. CDR3 DNA: TGTGCCAGCAGTTTACCGGGGGTCGGGGAGCTGTTTTTT.

The chain is built from TRBV21-1 and TRBJ1-1; TRBD1 reflects the table's D call only, with no check against the DNA. TRBV21-1 is noted as a pseudogene. The CDR3 has 10 residues. Here the CDR3 reads CARGTTEAFF. The DNA of the CDR3 is TGTGCCAGAGGGACAACTGAAGCTTTCTTT.

The J gene is TRBJ1-1, the V gene TRBV7-8, with D uncertain. The CDR3 is made up of 14 amino acids. V lost 5 bases, J lost 5 bases, and 15 bases lay in between. Germline V gene lookup returns CDR1 SGHVS and CDR2 FQNEAQ. The CDR3 spells CASSPRSSWTEAFF. CDR3 sequence (DNA): TGTGCCAGCAGCCCTAGGTCGTCGTGGACTGAAGCTTTCTTT.

The sample holds one count of this clone. The chain recombines TRBV2 with TRBJ2-3; D gene unclear. The CDR3 runs to 14 residues. V was trimmed by 6 bases and J by 6 bases, leaving 16 bases between them. Germline CDR1 is SNHLY and CDR2 is FYNNEI. CDR3 in DNA: TGTGCCAGCAGGCGAGGATCCCTAGAGGATACGCAGTATTTT. This sequence encodes CASRRGSLEDTQYF.

This clone has only one observation. The chain recombines TRBV18 with TRBJ2-1; TRBD2 matches 9 bases. The CDR3 has 15 amino acids. Germline trimming cut 4 bases from V and 7 bases from J; bases unmatched to any gene: 8. Germline V lookup: CDR1 KGHSH, CDR2 LQKENI. This CDR3 is CASSQEVAGANEQFF. In DNA form, the CDR3 reads TGTGCCAGCTCACAAGAGGTAGCGGGAGCGAATGAGCAGTTCTTC.

The chain uses TRBV11-2 and TRBJ1-4, with a weak D call TRBD1 (6 bases). Looked up from germline, CDR1 is SGHAT and CDR2 is FQNNGV. The CDR3 extends over 14 amino acids. V shed 1 base and J shed 8 bases, with 11 bases lying between them. The chain's CDR3 is CASSLGRGYEKLFF. The CDR3 region has the DNA TGTGCCAGCAGCTTAGGCAGGGGTTACGAAAAACTGTTTTTT.

This clone was observed a handful of times. V gene TRBV30 combines with J gene TRBJ1-1; D is unclear. This CDR3 region has 12 residues. Germline CDR1 GTSNPN, CDR2 SVGIG (reference sequence). With 5 bases removed from V and 0 bases from J, the gap between germline ends came to 7 bases. The CDR3 coding sequence is TGTGCCTGGGATCTCCTGAACACTGAAGCTTTCTTT. It yields the protein CAWDLLNTEAFF.

This chain uses TRBV5-1 with TRBJ2-7, with D tentatively TRBD1 (6 bases). V was cut by 4 bases and J by 0 bases, with 29 bases left in between. This CDR3 is built from 20 residues. Germline CDR1 is SGHRS and CDR2 is YFSETQ. The CDR3 DNA reads TGCGCCAGCAGCAGGGGGTTGATATGGGTGTCCCTTGGGAGCTCCTACGAGCAGTACTTC. This codes for CASSRGLIWVSLGSSYEQYF.

This clone was counted only a few times. The rearrangement joins TRBV28 to TRBJ1-3, with D unclear. The CDR3 extends over 12 amino acids. The V end was cut by 4 bases, the J end by 7 bases, with 8 bases between. Germline lookup yields CDR1 MDHEN and CDR2 SYDVKM. The CDR3 protein is CASSSGANTIYF. CDR3 DNA: TGTGCCAGCAGTTCCGGAGCGAACACCATATATTTT. Based on the CDR3 plus reference TRBV28 and TRBJ1-3, the full variable domain is DVKVTQSSRYLVKRTGEKVFLECVQDMDHENMFWYRQDPGLGLRLIYFSYDVKMKEKGDIPEGYSVSREKKERFSLILESASTNQTSMYLCASSSGANTIYFGEGSWLTVV.